What follows describes a single TCR beta chain. Its antigen is still unknown. This record belongs to a study of graft-versus-host responses after intestinal transplantation. As for the study in general: Induction using anti-thymocyte globulin, followed by tacrolimus and steroids for roughly 3 years, was given to all recipients. General study results and limits: Some patients had graft-donor T cell macrochimerism, and their allografts showed high graft-versus-host to host-versus-graft clonal ratios. Maximum circulating GvH clone levels tracked with early post-transplant HvG decreases. Present in recipient marrow, GvH clones included some that appeared first in ileum or blood.

Germline CDR1 is MGHRA and CDR2 is YSYEKL. There are 14 residues in the CDR3. Trimming stripped 5 bases from V and 0 bases from J, with 11 bases between. Assay used: immunoSEQ multiplex PCR; TCRdb lists only in-frame clones, some missing. Of 60,000 to 75,000 clones in the sample, about 89% were seen once. This material consisted of unstimulated CD8+ T cells sorted from spleen or lymph node cells, taken before intestinal transplant. The J gene is TRBJ2-7, the V gene TRBV4-1, with a tentative D call TRBD2 (5 bases). This TCR derives from a human donor who received an intestinal transplant. The CDR3 region is CASSYLASSYEQYF. The CDR3, as DNA: TGCGCCAGCAGCTACCTAGCTTCCTCCTACGAGCAGTACTTC.